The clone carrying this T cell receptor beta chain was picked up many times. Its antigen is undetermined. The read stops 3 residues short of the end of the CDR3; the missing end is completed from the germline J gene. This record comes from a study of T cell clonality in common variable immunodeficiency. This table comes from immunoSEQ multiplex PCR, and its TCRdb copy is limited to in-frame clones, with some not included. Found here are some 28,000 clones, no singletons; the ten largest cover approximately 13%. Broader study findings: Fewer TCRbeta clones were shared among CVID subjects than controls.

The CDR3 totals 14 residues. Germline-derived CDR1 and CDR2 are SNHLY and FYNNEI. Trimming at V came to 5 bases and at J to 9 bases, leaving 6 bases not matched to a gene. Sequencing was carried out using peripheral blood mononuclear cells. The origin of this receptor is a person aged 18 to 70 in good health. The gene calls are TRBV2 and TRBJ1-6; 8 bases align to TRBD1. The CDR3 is CASSTPGQASPLHF. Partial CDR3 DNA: TGTGCCAGCAGTACTCCGGGACAGGCTTCACCC.